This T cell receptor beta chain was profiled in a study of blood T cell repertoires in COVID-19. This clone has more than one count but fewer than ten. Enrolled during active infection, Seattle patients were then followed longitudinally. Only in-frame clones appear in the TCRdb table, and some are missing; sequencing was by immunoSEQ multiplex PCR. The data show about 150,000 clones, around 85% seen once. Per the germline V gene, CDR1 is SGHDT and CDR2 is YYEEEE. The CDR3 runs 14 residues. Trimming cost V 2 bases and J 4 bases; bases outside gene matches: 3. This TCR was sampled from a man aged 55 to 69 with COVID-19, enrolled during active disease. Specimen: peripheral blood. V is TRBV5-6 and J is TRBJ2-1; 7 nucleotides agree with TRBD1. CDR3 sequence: CASSFGQAYNEQFF. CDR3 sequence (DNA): TGTGCCAGCAGCTTCGGACAGGCGTACAATGAGCAGTTCTTC.